These T cell receptor beta chains were read from a single sample in a study of T cell clonotyping in hematopoietic cell transplantation. Sequencing used immunoSEQ multiplex PCR; TCRdb keeps in-frame clones, though not all of them. The data hold 1,000 to 1,300 clones, with over 75% observed a single time. The sample was PBMCs, taken 30 days after allogeneic stem cell transplant. The receptors shown here come from a female patient in her fifties who had an allogeneic stem cell transplant, so the T cells may come from the graft donor. Some clones in this sample may be carry-over from other donors' samples. CDR3s include the opening cysteine and the closing phenylalanine or tryptophan. Fields, in order: CDR3 protein, CDR3 DNA, V gene, clone size, J gene, D gene. The D gene is left open where the match is weak. Rows may omit the clone size; those that give it use once, few, many or a size class.

CDR3aa: CAWSWTGSSYEQYF; CDR3nt: TGTGCCTGGAGTTGGACAGGGAGCTCCTACGAGCAGTACTTC; v_gene: TRBV30; abundance: NA; j_gene: TRBJ2-7; d_gene: TRBD1
CDR3aa: CASSTRTENTEAFF; CDR3nt: TGTGCCAGTAGTACCCGGACCGAAAACACTGAAGCTTTCTTT; v_gene: TRBV19; abundance: few; j_gene: TRBJ1-1; d_gene: NA
CDR3aa: CASSLSSSITGELFF; CDR3nt: TGCGCCAGCAGCTTGAGCAGTTCAATCACCGGGGAGCTGTTTTTT; v_gene: TRBV5-1; abundance: NA; j_gene: TRBJ2-2; d_gene: NA
CDR3aa: CATSRVGYEQYF; CDR3nt: TGTGCCACCAGCAGAGTCGGCTACGAGCAGTACTTC; v_gene: TRBV15; abundance: NA; j_gene: TRBJ2-7; d_gene: NA
CDR3aa: CASSTSRGNTIYF; CDR3nt: TGTGCCAGCAGCACGTCTCGGGGAAACACCATATATTTT; v_gene: TRBV27; abundance: NA; j_gene: TRBJ1-3; d_gene: NA
CDR3aa: CASSPEGDSNQPQHF; CDR3nt: TGTGCCAGCAGCCCCGAGGGGGATAGCAATCAGCCCCAGCATTTT; v_gene: TRBV7-9; abundance: NA; j_gene: TRBJ1-5; d_gene: NA
CDR3aa: CASSQSRGVTNEKLFF; CDR3nt: TGCGCCAGCAGCCAAAGCAGGGGGGTAACTAATGAAAAACTGTTTTTT; v_gene: TRBV4-3; abundance: NA; j_gene: TRBJ1-4; d_gene: TRBD1
CDR3aa: CASSKASRPSSYEQYF; CDR3nt: TGTGCCAGCAGCAAAGCGAGCAGGCCAAGCTCCTACGAGCAGTACTTC; v_gene: TRBV21-1; abundance: NA; j_gene: TRBJ2-7; d_gene: NA
CDR3aa: CASSDSGVVDEQYF; CDR3nt: TGTGCCAGCTCTGATTCAGGTGTCGTCGACGAGCAGTACTTC; v_gene: TRBV5-4; abundance: few; j_gene: TRBJ2-7; d_gene: NA
CDR3aa: CAVRRDEQFF; CDR3nt: TGTGCAGTCCGGAGGGATGAGCAGTTCTTC; v_gene: TRBV6-5; abundance: NA; j_gene: TRBJ2-1; d_gene: NA
CDR3aa: CASRLAGSSYNEQFF; CDR3nt: TGCGCCAGCAGACTAGCGGGGAGCTCCTACAATGAGCAGTTCTTC; v_gene: TRBV5-1; abundance: few; j_gene: TRBJ2-1; d_gene: TRBD2
CDR3aa: CASSSGTGGETQYF; CDR3nt: TGTGCCAGCAGCTCCGGGACAGGTGGAGAGACCCAGTACTTC; v_gene: TRBV7-6; abundance: NA; j_gene: TRBJ2-5; d_gene: TRBD1
CDR3aa: CASSPVVAGQETQYF; CDR3nt: TGTGCCAGCAGCCCGGTTGTAGCCGGGCAAGAGACCCAGTACTTC; v_gene: TRBV5-6; abundance: NA; j_gene: TRBJ2-5; d_gene: NA
CDR3aa: CASSANPTGSEQFF; CDR3nt: TGTGCCAGCAGCGCCAACCCGACAGGGAGTGAGCAGTTCTTC; v_gene: TRBV5-4; abundance: NA; j_gene: TRBJ2-1; d_gene: TRBD1
CDR3aa: CASKTSGSYNEQFF; CDR3nt: TGTGCCAGCAAGACTAGCGGGAGTTATAATGAGCAGTTCTTC; v_gene: TRBV13; abundance: few; j_gene: TRBJ2-1; d_gene: TRBD2